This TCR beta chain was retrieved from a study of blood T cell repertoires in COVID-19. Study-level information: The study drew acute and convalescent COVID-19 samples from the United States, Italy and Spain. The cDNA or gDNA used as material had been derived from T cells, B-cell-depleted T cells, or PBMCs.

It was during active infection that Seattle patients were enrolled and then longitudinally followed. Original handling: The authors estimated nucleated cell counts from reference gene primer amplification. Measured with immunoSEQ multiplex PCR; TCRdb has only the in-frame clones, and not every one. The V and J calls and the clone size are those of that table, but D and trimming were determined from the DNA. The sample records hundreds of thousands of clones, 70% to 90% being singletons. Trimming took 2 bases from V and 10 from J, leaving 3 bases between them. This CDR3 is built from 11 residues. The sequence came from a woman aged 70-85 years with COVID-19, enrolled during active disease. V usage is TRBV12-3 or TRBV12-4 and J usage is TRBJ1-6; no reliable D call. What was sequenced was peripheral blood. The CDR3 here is CASSLSSPLHF. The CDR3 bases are TGTGCCAGCAGTTTAAGCTCACCCCTCCACTTT.